These T cell receptor beta chains were read from a single sample in a study of blood T cell repertoires in COVID-19. Sequenced by immunoSEQ multiplex PCR; TCRdb stores in-frame clones only, minus some. The data hold about 170,000 clones, with around four fifths observed a single time. Sequencing was done on a sample of peripheral blood. The receptors shown here come from a woman aged 80 or over with COVID-19, enrolled during active disease. CDR3s include the opening cysteine and the closing phenylalanine or tryptophan. D genes are given only for firm matches. Clone size is not always given. Where it is, it says once, few, many or a class for expanded clones.

TRBJ2-5 | . | TRBV5-1 | . | CASSFGYRVGSETQYF | TGCGCCAGCAGCTTTGGGTACAGGGTTGGTTCCGAGACCCAGTACTTC
TRBJ1-6 | . | TRBV3-1/TRBV3-2 | . | CASSQGGRGGNSPLHF | TGTGCCAGCAGCCAAGGCGGCAGGGGCGGTAATTCACCCCTCCACTTT
TRBJ2-7 | TRBD1 | TRBV9 | . | CASSVEGTGGPQEQYF | TGTGCCAGCAGCGTAGAAGGGACAGGGGGCCCTCAGGAGCAGTACTTC
TRBJ2-1 | TRBD2 | TRBV5-1 | . | CASSLSLAENYNEQFF | TGCGCCAGCAGCTTGTCACTAGCGGAGAACTACAATGAGCAGTTCTTC
TRBJ1-2 | . | TRBV5-6 | . | CASSLNRRTGYTF | TGTGCCAGCAGCTTAAATAGGAGAACCGGCTACACCTTC
TRBJ1-5 | . | TRBV19 | . | CASSGTDNQPQHF | TGTGCCTCATCAGGTACTGACAATCAGCCCCAGCATTTT
TRBJ1-5 | . | TRBV6-2/TRBV6-3 | once | CASSPAPYGQPQHF | TGTGCCAGCAGCCCCGCCCCTTACGGGCAGCCCCAGCATTTT
TRBJ1-1 | TRBD1 | TRBV5-8 | . | CASRRQGSVEAFF | TGTGCCAGCAGGCGACAGGGAAGTGTTGAAGCTTTCTTT
TRBJ2-2 | . | TRBV20-1 | . | CSASTLVTRELFF | TGCAGTGCTAGTACCCTAGTTACCCGGGAGCTGTTTTTT
TRBJ2-7 | . | TRBV9 | . | CASSVGRGSSYEQYF | .
TRBJ1-6 | . | TRBV28 | once | CASSPARPSNSPLHF | TGTGCCAGCAGCCCCGCGCGCCCCTCAAATTCACCCCTCCACTTT
TRBJ2-2 | TRBD1 | TRBV5-1 | once | CATGTGWNTGELFF | TGCGCCACGGGGACAGGGTGGAACACCGGGGAGCTGTTTTTT
TRBJ2-1 | . | TRBV5-1 | once | CASSSSGEGYNEQFF | TGCGCCAGCAGCTCGTCAGGGGAAGGCTACAATGAGCAGTTCTTC
TRBJ2-7 | TRBD2 | TRBV7-2 | few | CASDQVAGGLYEQYF | TGTGCCAGTGACCAGGTAGCGGGAGGCCTCTACGAGCAGTACTTC
TRBJ2-6 | TRBD1 | TRBV9 | . | CASSAHQTGYLANVLTF | TGTGCCAGCAGCGCACACCAGACAGGGTATTTGGCCAACGTCCTGACTTTC
TRBJ2-3 | TRBD2 | TRBV11-2 | . | CASSLVAGVSGGTQYF | TGTGCCAGCAGCTTAGTAGCGGGAGTCAGCGGGGGTACGCAGTATTTT